This paragraph covers one TCR beta chain sequence. CDR1 MNHEY and CDR2 SMNVEV come from the germline V gene (reference sequence). Trimming removed 2 bases at V and 6 bases at J, with 17 bases between. The CDR3 length is 17 residues. The source of the sample is a study of T cell responses to AZD1222 COVID-19 vaccine. Profiled with immunoSEQ multiplex PCR; TCRdb holds only in-frame clones, not every one. The sample has 120,000 to 150,000 clones, about 90% seen once. The sequencing used peripheral blood, collected on day 0 of AZD1222 vaccination. The source is an adult in good health. The V and J genes are TRBV27 and TRBJ1-6; maybe TRBD1 (6 bases). In nucleotides, the CDR3 is TGTGCCAGCAGTTTAATCCAGGGGCCGGGTTCTAATTCACCCCTCCACTTT. Protein sequence: CASSLIQGPGSNSPLHF.